This T cell receptor beta chain was captured in a study of Ad26.COV2.S vaccination and SARS-CoV-2 variants listed by TCRdb under 2021. Study-wide context: Vaccine-arm donors were drawn from COV1001, a multicentre, randomized, double-blind, placebo-controlled phase I-IIa trial of Ad26.COV2.S in healthy adults. Dosing of Ad26.COV2.S was intramuscular, at either 5x10^10 or 1x10^11 viral particles, delivered as one shot or as two shots spaced 56 days apart. TCRbeta repertoire sequencing was used to assess the specificity and breadth of SARS-CoV-2-reactive T cell receptors after Ad26.COV2.S vaccination. The TCR-sequenced set comprised roughly 30 samples: some 20 Ad26.COV2.S vaccine recipients, 5 placebo recipients and 8 SARS-CoV-2 convalescent individuals. Trial participants were randomized into five groups of five, in which low-dose or high-dose Ad26.COV2.S was given once or twice, or placebo was given on both occasions. Throughout the experiments and outcome assessment, investigators stayed blinded to trial group allocation.

TCRbeta CDR3 regions were sequenced with the immunoSEQ Assay. After extraction, genomic DNA underwent amplification by bias-controlled multiplex PCR, followed by high-throughput sequencing. From the authors' description of their analysis: To quantify the absolute abundance of every unique TCRbeta CDR3 region, sequences were collapsed and filtered. T cell fraction was estimated by normalization of TCRbeta template counts to usable DNA, with usable DNA being measured through amplification of reference genes present in all nucleated cells. Repertoire TCRs were annotated as SARS-CoV-2-specific by exact matching of V gene, CDR3 amino acid sequence and J gene to a known reactive TCR set. The reference SARS-CoV-2 TCR set was derived from MIRA and filtered for enrichment in COVID-19-positive ImmuneCODE repertoires, a step that removed public or cross-reactive TCRs. Based on the MIRA antigens, annotated TCRs were further analysed at the level of specific ORF or position within ORF. Depth was the summed frequency of annotated unique rearrangements, while breadth was defined as annotated unique rearrangements over total unique productive rearrangements. Two-sided Wilcoxon rank-sum tests were used to compare TCR breadth between groups. As stored in TCRdb, this immuneACCESS dataset retains in-frame rearrangements with V and J assigned. A fraction of the clones does not appear; measured against another copy, unresolved V genes explain less than half of the discrepancy, and the remainder lacks a known reason. V, J and clone size were drawn from that table, and D and trimming were deduced from the DNA. The sample table holds 400,000 to 450,000 clones, of which around nine tenths were seen once. Of the sample, 12% falls within the top ten clones.

Paper-wide results and their limitations: The study lacked the statistical power to compare responses across vaccine doses or regimens. It was noted by the authors that total T cell responses may have been underestimated by the TCR breadth and depth analyses. Spike-specific TCR breadth was higher in Ad26.COV2.S recipients than in placebo recipients (P = 0.0014). After vaccination, spike-specific CD8+ and CD4+ T cell responses were reported to show substantial breadth. Comparable non-spike TCR breadth was observed between vaccine and placebo recipients, consistent with only spike being contained in the vaccine.

The V and J ends are trimmed by 6 bases and 4 bases, leaving 11 bases between them. From the cysteine up to the phenylalanine, the CDR3 has a length of 13 residues. Only CDR3 DNA remains: 39 bases, in frame from the first base. The germline V gene encodes CDR1 SGHNT and CDR2 YENEEA. The treatment or condition label corresponds to: roughly 19 received Ad26.COV2.S at low or high dose, single or two shots; 5 received placebo; per-sample allocation not given. Repertoires of vaccine and placebo recipients were sequenced from samples taken on day 63 after the first injection. Cohort 1b enrolled roughly 25 adults aged 18-55 years at a single site in Boston, USA, between 29 July and 7 August 2020. Ad26.COV2.S was a replication-incompetent adenovirus type 26 vector expressing a prefusion-stabilized SARS-CoV-2 spike protein from the original Wuhan strain. In its sample, this clone was seen a few times. The antigen it binds to is not known. Base qualities are not provided; no much larger clone lies one nucleotide away.

The V and J segments used are TRBV11-3 and TRBJ2-3; perhaps TRBD1 is the D gene, with 6 bases matching. The starting material was peripheral blood, obtained in a trial of Ad26.COV2.S vaccine versus placebo. This receptor was identified in a person between 18 and 60 years old who received the Ad26.COV2.S COVID-19 vaccine or a placebo. At the DNA level, the sequence is TGTGCCAGCAGTCCCTCAGGGGCAGATACGCAGTATTTT. This codes for CASSPSGADTQYF.